This TCR beta chain was identified in a study of identical twins (dated by TCRdb to between 2015 and 2016). For context, the study as a whole: TCR alpha and beta repertoires from monozygotic twins, unrelated adults of various ages and cord blood were deep-sequenced to test whether fetal clonotypes persist. To rule out contamination, replicate twin experiments were performed at different times with different library preparation protocols.

What the research found in general, with its limitations: Abundant cord blood beta clonotypes carried fewer insertions; young adult naive repertoires showed a weaker similar trend, while memory repertoires showed none. Out-of-frame TCR alpha sequences shared between twins showed an excess of low generation-probability sequences compared with coincidental sharing between unrelated individuals. Because the same donors could not be followed over many years, the conclusions relied on cross-sectional statistical analysis. In monozygotic twins, recombination models systematically underestimated out-of-frame TCR alpha sharing, but the models matched the sharing seen between unrelated individuals. A weaker excess of twin sharing was found in beta out-of-frame sequences because the signal-to-noise ratio was lowered by fewer shared sequences. Invariant T cells such as MAIT and iNKT could partly confound zero-insertion analyses, although diverse VJ usage argued against such confounding for most clonotypes.

This clonotype was observed at least ten times. The specificity of this receptor is unknown. One base away there is no much larger clone; base qualities are not given. All donors were healthy Caucasians. Three pairs of female monozygotic twins, all aged roughly 18 to 30 years, made up the twin cohort. Peripheral blood mononuclear cells were used as the source from which RNA for TCR libraries was isolated. Based on the germline V gene (reference sequence), the CDR1 and CDR2 sequences are SEHNR and FQNEAQ. Trimming at the junction amounts to 2 bases on V and 4 bases on J, and the germline ends lie 12 bases apart. Counted from cysteine to phenylalanine, this CDR3 has 15 amino acids. Kept here is only the CDR3 DNA, which spans 45 bases and is read in frame from base 1. The receptor library was made with 5' RACE. The instrument was an Illumina HiSeq 2000. A universal primer binding site was added through template switching, and the final cDNA carried a unique molecular identifier so that TCR cDNA molecules could be counted accurately. First-strand cDNA for TCR alpha and beta chains was synthesized from specific primers in the conserved constant-segment region. Each cDNA library was double barcoded, with a SMART-Mk sample barcode plus Illumina barcodes, to control for contamination. TruSeq adapter sequences along with Illumina sample barcodes were introduced in two successive PCR steps. TCR alpha and beta cDNA libraries were sequenced on the Illumina HiSeq platform with custom primers. As for the original processing: Raw reads were processed with MiGEC to extract unique molecular identifiers, and MiXCR was used to determine CDR3 positions. For each individual, recombination models were inferred using an EM algorithm with the repgenHMM and IGoR tools. Shared clonotypes were analyzed with the tcR package in R, and sharing was normalized by the product of cloneset sizes. To study raw recombination free of thymic and clonal selection effects, out-of-frame nonproductive sequences were analyzed. Using fastp at Q25 and MiXCR, TCRdb reprocessed the public reads and kept productive beta chains. CDR3 protein duplicates are merged, each entry listing the most common genes and DNA. The V and J calls were determined by TCRdb, not by the authors. In all, the sample holds around 960,000 distinct CDR3 sequences, and roughly an eighth of those were seen once. The leading ten clones occupy about 1.5% of the sample.

These same data were also listed under a study on yellow fever vaccine responses in identical twins. Per the second study: According to the authors, in identical twins the way T cells responded to vaccination appeared partly convergent and partly personalized. In identical twins, the study followed T cell clones that responded to the vaccine with precision.

The sequence derives from a woman under 30 in good health. The specimen was PBMCs. The chain is assembled from TRBV7-9 and TRBJ2-1; possibly the D gene is TRBD2, per 7 matching bases. This receptor has the CDR3 CASSLSRGAYNEQFF. Here is the DNA: TGTGCCAGCAGCTTAAGTCGGGGGGCTTACAATGAGCAGTTCTTC.